This T cell receptor beta chain was sequenced during a study of shared clonotypes between healthy human individuals. Study as a whole: Per donor, three plates held CD4 naive cells, three held CD4 memory, two held CD8 naive and one held CD8 memory. Study observations and caveats: Memory subsets generally showed lower estimated richness than naive subsets.

Terminally differentiated effector memory CD45RA+ cells were left out of the naive CD8 fraction, which was CD45RO-negative and positively selected for CCR7. At a deep level, the assay was run. Some clones are missing from TCRdb's copy, which holds only in-frame ones; the method was immunoSEQ multiplex PCR. The table includes 550,000 to 750,000 clones, 90% to 95% detected once. V lost 1 base and J lost 8; bases outside the gene matches: 5. Germline CDR1 SGHTA, CDR2 FQGTGA. There are 14 residues in the CDR3. Remarks on this clone: No antigen is known for it.

Input material: naive CD8+ T cells sorted from blood. The chain recombines TRBV7-3 with TRBJ2-1; 7 bases map to TRBD2. The clonotype comes from a man between 25 and 39 years old in good health. CDR3 amino acids: CASSLKAGIDEQFF. DNA of the CDR3: TGTGCCAGCAGCTTAAAAGCGGGAATTGATGAGCAGTTCTTC.